The T cell receptor beta chain under discussion was sequenced for a study of siplizumab effects on memory and regulatory T cells. Overall study findings and caveats: Assignment to unstimulated subsets succeeded for only a minor fraction of the alloreactive clones. Under siplizumab, alloreactive sequences traced to unstimulated CD4+ memory cells were significantly reduced.

The V and J ends lost 2 bases and 2 bases, in that order; junction bases with no gene match: 7. Per the germline V gene, CDR1 is SGHDT and CDR2 is YYEEEE. CDR3 length: 15 residues. Turning to this clone: No antigen is known for it.

Sequenced by immunoSEQ multiplex PCR; TCRdb stores in-frame clones only, minus some. This table has roughly 68,000 clones, around 96% appearing once. Sequenced input: naive CD8+ T cells sorted from blood. The sequence was collected from a human donor in good health. V is TRBV5-6 and J is TRBJ2-7; 7 nucleotides match TRBD2. The CDR3 coding sequence is TGTGCCAGCAGCTTTGGCAGCGGGGAGGCCTACGAGCAGTACTTC. Protein: CASSFGSGEAYEQYF.